This record concerns one TCR beta chain sequence. Antigen specificity is unknown. The repertoire was sequenced with immunoSEQ multiplex PCR; TCRdb's copy has only in-frame clones and lacks some. Here the sample spans some 74,000 clones, about 85% being singletons. The V and J ends lost 5 bases and 5 bases respectively, with 10 bases between them. Germline lookup yields CDR1 MDHEN and CDR2 SYDVKM. CDR3 length equals 12 residues. The sample originates from a study of OX40 agonist ivuxolimab in advanced cancers. Overall study context: An anti-OX40 (CD134) antibody with agonistic activity, ivuxolimab, was administered to patients. Three patients showed partial responses: one hepatocellular carcinoma and two cutaneous melanoma cases.

Study-wide results and limits: The antigen specificity of the peripheral T cells (those that were expanded) was not determined. There was clonal expansion of CD4+ and CD8+ blood T cells by week 6 at 0.1 to 3.0 mg/kg.

The material was CD4+ or CD8+ T cells sorted from blood, obtained in a trial of the OX40 agonist ivuxolimab. The rearrangement links TRBV28 to TRBJ2-7; a possible D gene is TRBD2 (5 bases). This TCR came from an adult with an advanced solid tumor such as melanoma, head and neck, liver or kidney cancer. The CDR3 sequence is CASSTWGDEQYF. The CDR3 region has the DNA TGTGCCAGCAGTACCTGGGGAGACGAGCAGTACTTC.